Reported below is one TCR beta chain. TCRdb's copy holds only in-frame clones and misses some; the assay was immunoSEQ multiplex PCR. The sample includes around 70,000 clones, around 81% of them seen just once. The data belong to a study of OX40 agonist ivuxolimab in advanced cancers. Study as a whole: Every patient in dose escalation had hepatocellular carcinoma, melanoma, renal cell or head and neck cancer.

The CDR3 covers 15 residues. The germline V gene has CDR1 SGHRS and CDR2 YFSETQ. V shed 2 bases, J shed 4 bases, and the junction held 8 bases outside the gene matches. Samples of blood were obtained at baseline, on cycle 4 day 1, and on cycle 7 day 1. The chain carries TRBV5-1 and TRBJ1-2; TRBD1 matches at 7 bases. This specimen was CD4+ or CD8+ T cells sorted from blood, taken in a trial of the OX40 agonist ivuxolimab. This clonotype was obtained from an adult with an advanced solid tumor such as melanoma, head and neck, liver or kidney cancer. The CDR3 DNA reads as TGCGCCAGCAGCTTAACCGGACAGGAAGGCTATGGCTACACCTTC. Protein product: CASSLTGQEGYGYTF. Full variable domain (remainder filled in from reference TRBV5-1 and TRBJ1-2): KAGVTQTPRYLIKTRGQQVTLSCSPISGHRSVSWYQQTPGQGLQFLFEYFSETQRNKGNFPGRFSGRQFSNSRSEMNVSTLELGDSALYLCASSLTGQEGYGYTFGSGTRLTVV.